The sequence of this T cell receptor (beta chain) was determined in a study of chemoradiotherapy in HPV16-positive cancers (dated by TCRdb to the early 2020s). At the level of the whole study: Candidate HPV-specific T-cell clones and common TCR motifs were defined through functional T-cell assays on cells from a couple of HPV16-positive patients. Whether T-cell immunity against the HPV oncoproteins E6 and E7 changes during chemoradiotherapy and whether survival is affected by this immunity were examined in the study. The candidate HPV-specific TCRs and motifs were subsequently tracked in TCR repertoires obtained from fewer than 95 patients with HPV-related cancers.

With regard to this clone: This clone's antigen is unknown. The input lacks base qualities; no much larger clone sits a single base away.

Because repertoires were sampled repeatedly during chemoradiotherapy, clonal expansion in the tumor microenvironment could be followed. CDR3 length: 12 amino acids, cysteine to phenylalanine. This entry keeps only the CDR3 DNA: 36 bases, framed from base 1. Sequences SGHRS (CDR1) and YFSETQ (CDR2) are obtained from the germline V gene. Here V drops 7 bases and J drops 10 bases, and the junction holds 9 bases not matched to any gene. The research as a whole found: Among HPV16-positive patients, expansion of HPV-responsive T cells during chemoradiotherapy was associated with better recurrence-free survival. Expansion of candidate HPV-specific clones and E7-related TCR motifs was observed in the tumor microenvironment during treatment, whereas no such expansion was observed for non-HPV-specific T cells. The survival association was reported for HPV16-positive patients, and the functional definition of HPV-specific T cells was derived from only a couple of HPV16-positive patients.

Library method: the immunoSEQ multiplex PCR assay. Entries here come from immuneACCESS through TCRdb and include only in-frame sequences with V and J called. Some clones fail to appear in such tables; in the studies checked, an unresolved V gene covers under half of the shortfall, and the cause of the remainder is unknown. The sample table holds roughly 13,000 clones, of which just under 70% were seen once. In total, the top ten clones hold 15% to 20% of the sample. The chain uses TRBV5-1 and TRBJ1-1; 8 bases in the junction line up with TRBD1. Sampling was carried out from a patient who underwent chemoradiotherapy. The source of this sequence is a human donor with HPV-associated anogenital cancer. The CDR3 region has the sequence CASWDRSPPAFF. Read as DNA, the sequence is TGCGCCAGCTGGGACAGGAGCCCACCAGCTTTCTTT.